A single sample gave rise to the 5 T cell receptor beta chains below, sequenced in a study of blood T cells in healthy people across ages. For the second PCR, which ran for about 7 to 11 cycles, a sample-barcoded 5' primer and a J-beta primer mix were used. TCRdb reprocessed the 5' RACE reads via MiXCR and lists one record per CDR3 protein. The sample has roughly 680,000 distinct CDR3 sequences, around 52% seen once. Sample: blood. Receptors were obtained from a woman of 80 years or more in good health.

This clonotype occurred many times. The chain is built from TRBV5-1 and TRBJ2-3, with D perhaps matching TRBD1 (6 bases). Germline V gives CDR1 SGHRS, CDR2 YFSETQ. Trimming pared 2 bases from V and 4 bases from J, leaving 11 bases between. The CDR3 is 14 residues long. In DNA form, the CDR3 reads TGCGCCAGCAGCTTCCGACAGGTTCCAGATACGCAGTATTTT. Encoded protein: CASSFRQVPDTQYF.

The rearrangement uses TRBV2 and TRBJ2-3; no clear D gene. CDR3 length: 13 amino acids. Trimming took off 4 bases at V and 5 bases at J, with 10 bases between the two ends. The germline CDR1 and CDR2 sequences are SNHLY and FYNNEI. CDR3 loop: CASSGGRGDTQYF. The CDR3 bases are TGTGCCAGCAGTGGCGGCCGAGGAGATACGCAGTATTTT.

This chain connects TRBV12-3 or TRBV12-4 to TRBJ2-3; D is unclear. The CDR3 runs 15 residues. V lost 3 bases and J lost 0, with 10 bases in between. As DNA, the CDR3 is TGTGCCAGCAGTTTCTATTCGAATAGCACAGATACGCAGTATTTT. It is translated as CASSFYSNSTDTQYF.

As for this clonotype: At one of its ends the junction is not consistent with the germline gene, which may arise from a read error. The J gene is TRBJ1-5, the V gene TRBV30, with D perhaps matching TRBD1 (6 bases). This CDR3 region has 12 residues. CDR1 GTSNPN and CDR2 SVGIG come from the germline V gene (reference sequence). The CDR3 DNA follows: TGTGCCGGGAGTGTAGGGGGTCAGCCCCAGCATTTT. This encodes CAGSVGGQPQHF.

To note about this clonotype: A much larger clone lies one base from this, so it may be a read error. The V and J genes are TRBV3-1 and TRBJ2-1; no definite D call. Deletions cut 1 base from V and 4 bases from J, with 11 bases between. Germline V gives CDR1 LGHDT, CDR2 YNNKEL (reference sequence). The CDR3 consists of 15 residues. The CDR3 loop reads CASSQGADDYNEQFF. CDR3 in DNA: TGTGCCAGCAGCCAAGGGGCGGACGATTACAATGAGCAGTTCTTC.